This T cell receptor beta chain was obtained from a study of lymphopenia after photon versus proton radiotherapy. Study conclusions and caveats: Under photons, naive T cells and diversity fell while effector/memory populations rose. After the lymphocyte nadir, photon-treated repertoires showed oligoclonal expansion, especially of CD8+ Temra cells. Survival link was tested only in deceased patients; proton benefit remains a possibility. Larger post-nadir TCR diversity loss correlated inversely with survival in deceased patients.

With regard to this clone: The target antigen is unknown.

The CDR3 runs to 16 residues. V gave up 0 bases and J gave up 3 bases; unmatched junction bases: 5. The germline CDR1 and CDR2 sequences are SGDLS and YYNGEE. The assay was immunoSEQ multiplex PCR, and TCRdb's table has in-frame clones only and misses some. The sample contains about 68,000 clones, approximately 91% of which appear only once. The sequenced sample was peripheral blood, obtained from a patient treated with photon-based radiotherapy. The V call is TRBV9, the J call TRBJ2-2, with 7 bases matching TRBD2. The receptor comes from a woman in her seventies with pancreatic cancer. The DNA for the CDR3 is TGTGCCAGCAGCGTAGGCGCGGGAGCGGACACCGGGGAGCTGTTTTTT. Its translation: CASSVGAGADTGELFF.